The entry that follows covers one T cell receptor beta chain sequence. Its antigen has not been determined. Base-call qualities are not available, and no considerably larger clone is one nucleotide away. Taken with the paper, the label for time point translates to: baseline before first vaccination. Samples from vaccinated people were obtained from the UK trials COV001 and COV002, which included a single-blind randomized controlled phase 2/3 trial of AZD1222 (ChAdOx1 nCoV-19) in healthy adults. For TCRbeta chain sequencing, PBMC samples were collected from trial participants at day 0 and at day 28 after the second dose. The CDR3 regions of human TCRbeta chains were subjected to immunosequencing. In the source study's methods: TCRs in the repertoires were matched against a reference library of SARS-CoV-2-specific TCRs that had been generated with the MIRA antigen-specificity platform. Breadth was defined as the fraction of unique TCRs that were SARS-CoV-2-associated. Depth was defined as the fraction of total T cells that were SARS-CoV-2-associated. Using the MIRA data, each spike-specific TCR was assigned both to the spike region to which the TCR was reactive and to a CD4 or CD8 class. Log10-transformed breadth and depth values were compared by one-way ANOVA with Sidak's multiple comparisons tests. TCRdb retrieved this table from immuneACCESS and kept in-frame rearrangements only. Not all clones are present; in checked studies, unresolved V genes account for under half, and no reason is known for the remainder. D and trimming were read from the DNA, whereas the V and J calls and clone size are those reported in that table. The sample table lists fewer than 130,000 clones, more than 85% of them with a count of one. In total, the top ten clones hold 1% to 1.5% of the sample.

Measured from the cysteine to the phenylalanine, the CDR3 is 16 residues long. Here the CDR3 DNA is all that survives: 48 bases in frame from base 1. The germline V gene specifies SGHRS as CDR1 and YFSETQ as CDR2. Ends trimmed: V by 1 base, J by 5 bases; bases unmatched to a gene: 8. This sample is part of a study of T cell responses to AZD1222 COVID-19 vaccine (dated by TCRdb to the early 2020s). In the study overall: AZD1222 recipients with second doses at about 4 weeks or about 12 weeks were pooled, because spike-specific TCR depth and breadth did not differ between schedules. TCR sequencing covered approximately 230 trial participants: 200 to 220 given two doses of AZD1222 and 26 given two doses of MenACWY control vaccine. Trial participants were enrolled by age into 18-55, 56-69 and 70-plus year subgroups, with approximately 150, 28 and 58 TCR-sequenced participants respectively. Results and caveats for the whole study, not just this receptor: Because no day 14 peak-response samples were available, repertoires were characterized only after the peak T cell response. The whole spike protein was spanned by vaccine-associated CD4 TCRs, and dominant responses were seen in regions 160-218 and 743-854. After two AZD1222 doses, both the breadth and the depth of spike-specific TCRs were significantly higher than at day 0 and than in MenACWY recipients. Participants were mostly white British, with more females than males. The authors suggested clonal diversity may have been underestimated. Only five to seven AZD1222 recipients were SARS-CoV-2 seropositive at baseline, limiting conclusions about previously exposed vaccinees. Nearly half of unique spike-specific TCRs reportedly recognized epitopes outside regions mutated in the B.1.351 and B.1.1.7 variants. The 56-69-year group was small, and its depth increase did not reach significance, likely because of low power.

The sequence came from an adult in good health. The chain is made from TRBV5-1 and TRBJ2-2; 7 central nucleotides agree with TRBD2. The source material was peripheral blood, sampled on day 0 of AZD1222 vaccination. The CDR3 loop reads CASSLSSSGPTGELFF. The DNA sequence is TGCGCCAGCAGCTTGAGTTCTAGCGGCCCTACCGGGGAGCTGTTTTTT.